The clone carrying this TCR beta chain was detected ten times or more. Its antigen is not known. Genomic DNA, the template, was used for profiling of the TCR beta VDJ and CDR3. Using its own MiXCR run on the reads, TCRdb lists one record per CDR3 protein. The table has 100,000 to 150,000 distinct CDR3 sequences, almost 40% seen once. This CDR3 is 14 amino acids long. V trimming: 4 bases; J trimming: 5 bases; junction bases outside the gene matches: 2. CDR1 and CDR2 from the germline V gene are MGHDK and SYGVNS. The sample is drawn from a study of CD8+CD57+ T cells in acquired aplastic anemia. Study-level information: On average, sorted CD4+ and CD8+ cells gave about 2.9 ug of DNA.

Only patients with CD8+CD57+ cell expansion on flow cytometry were chosen for sequencing. Whole-study findings and limits: Patients and controls had CD8+ Simpson's diversity values that were not significantly distinct. Shared by patients and controls, nearly 30 CD8+ CDR3s were abundant in patients.

This sequence originates from a human donor with aplastic anemia. Sequenced material: sorted CD4+, CD8+, or CD8+CD57+ T cells (not recorded which) from PBMCs. The chain has TRBV25-1 and TRBJ2-1; 10 nucleotides align to TRBD1. DNA of the CDR3: TGTGCCAGCAGTGTCGGGACAGGGGACAATGAGCAGTTCTTC. Its protein product is CASSVGTGDNEQFF.